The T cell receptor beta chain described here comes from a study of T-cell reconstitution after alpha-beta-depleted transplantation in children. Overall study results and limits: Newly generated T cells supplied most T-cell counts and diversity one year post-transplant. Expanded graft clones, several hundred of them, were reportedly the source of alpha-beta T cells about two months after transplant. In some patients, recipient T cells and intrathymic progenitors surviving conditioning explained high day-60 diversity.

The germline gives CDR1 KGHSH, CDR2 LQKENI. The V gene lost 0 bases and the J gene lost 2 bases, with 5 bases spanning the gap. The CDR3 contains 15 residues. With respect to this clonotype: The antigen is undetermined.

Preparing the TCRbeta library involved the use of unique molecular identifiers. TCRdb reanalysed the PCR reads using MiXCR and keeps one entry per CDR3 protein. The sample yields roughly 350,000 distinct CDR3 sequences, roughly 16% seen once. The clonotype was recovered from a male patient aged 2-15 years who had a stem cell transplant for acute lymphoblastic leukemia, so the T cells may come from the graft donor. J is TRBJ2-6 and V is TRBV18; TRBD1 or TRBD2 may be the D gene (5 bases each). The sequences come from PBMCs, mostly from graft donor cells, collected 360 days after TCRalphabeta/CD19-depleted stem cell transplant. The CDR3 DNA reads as TGTGCCAGCTCACCACCGGGGGCTGGGGCCAACGTCCTGACTTTC. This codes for CASSPPGAGANVLTF.